Reported below is one T cell receptor (beta chain). What it recognizes is unknown. These data are taken from a study of cytomegalovirus exposure and HLA in healthy donors. Study results and caveats: Later analysis placed DRB1 highest and HLA-C lowest in TCR association rates, which differed by HLA locus. The authors excluded some V segments, including TRBV6-2 and TRBV6-3, as indistinguishable. TCR beta chain V- and J-gene trimming was linked, in a later analysis, to a missense variant in DCLRE1C.

Germline V CDR1 and CDR2: MGHDK, SYGVNS. Deletions cut 2 bases from V and 4 bases from J, with 19 bases between. The CDR3 contains 17 residues. The PCR made use of 60 Vbeta and 13 Jbeta primers. Libraries were prepared by immunoSEQ multiplex PCR; TCRdb keeps only in-frame clonotypes and omits some of them. This sample contains some 130,000 clones. The rearrangement uses TRBV25-1 and TRBJ2-3, with D possibly being TRBD2 (6 bases). The source material was PBMCs. The source is a woman aged 40 to 55 in good health and CMV-seronegative. The CDR3 nucleotides are TGTGCCAGCAGTGAAATGGATGCGGGGCCCTTAGCAGATACGCAGTATTTT. It codes for CASSEMDAGPLADTQYF.